The clone carrying this T cell receptor (beta chain) was counted only a few times. Sequenced by immunoSEQ multiplex PCR; TCRdb stores in-frame clones only, minus some. The sample has a few hundred thousand clones, 80% to 90% seen once. These data come from a study of blood T cell repertoires in COVID-19. The CDR3 totals 22 residues. Germline V gene data show CDR1 as MGHRA and CDR2 as YSYEKL. The V gene lost 0 bases and the J gene lost 6 bases, with 35 bases spanning the gap. The specimen was peripheral blood. V is TRBV4-1 and J is TRBJ1-1, with D unresolved. The origin of this receptor is a man aged 45-65 years with active or convalescent COVID-19. CDR3 residues: CASSQEEGASSLIGRRVAEAFF. The CDR3 DNA follows: TGCGCCAGCAGCCAAGAGGAGGGAGCGTCGTCCTTAATCGGCCGGCGGGTGGCTGAAGCTTTCTTT.